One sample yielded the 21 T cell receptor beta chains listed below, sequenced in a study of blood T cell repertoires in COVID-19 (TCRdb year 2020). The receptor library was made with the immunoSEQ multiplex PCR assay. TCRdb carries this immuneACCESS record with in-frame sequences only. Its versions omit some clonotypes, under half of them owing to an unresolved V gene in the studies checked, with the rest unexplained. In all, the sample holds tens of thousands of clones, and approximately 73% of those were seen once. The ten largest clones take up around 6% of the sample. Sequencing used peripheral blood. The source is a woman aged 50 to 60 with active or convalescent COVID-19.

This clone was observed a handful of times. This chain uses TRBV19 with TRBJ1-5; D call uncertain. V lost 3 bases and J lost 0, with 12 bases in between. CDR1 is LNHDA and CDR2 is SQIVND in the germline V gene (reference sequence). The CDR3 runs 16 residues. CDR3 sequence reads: CASSIAGSNSNQPQHF. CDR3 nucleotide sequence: TGTGCCAGTAGTATCGCCGGGTCGAATAGCAATCAGCCCCAGCATTTT.

CDR3 sequence: CASSPGLDTDTQYF. Written as DNA, the CDR3 is TGTGCCAGCAGCCCCGGACTAGACACAGATACGCAGTATTTT. The V gene is TRBV7-3, the J gene TRBJ2-3; 7 nucleotides align to TRBD2. The germline V gene encodes CDR1 SGHTA and CDR2 FQGTGA. With 5 bases clipped from V and 2 bases from J, the junction kept 4 bases outside the gene matches. The CDR3 length is 14 residues.

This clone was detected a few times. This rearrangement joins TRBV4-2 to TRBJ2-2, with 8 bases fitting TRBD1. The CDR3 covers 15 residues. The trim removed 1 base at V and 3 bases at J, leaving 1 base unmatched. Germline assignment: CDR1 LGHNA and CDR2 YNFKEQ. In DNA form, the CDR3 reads TGTGCCAGCAGCCAAGGGACAGGGTACACCGGGGAGCTGTTTTTT. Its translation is CASSQGTGYTGELFF.

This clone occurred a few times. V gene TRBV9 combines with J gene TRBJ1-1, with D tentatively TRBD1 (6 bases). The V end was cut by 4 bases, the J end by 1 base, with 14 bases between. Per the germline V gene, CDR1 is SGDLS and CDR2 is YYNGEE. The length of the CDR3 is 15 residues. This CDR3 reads CASSSSGTPNTEAFF. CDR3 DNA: TGTGCCAGCAGCTCCTCCGGGACACCGAACACTGAAGCTTTCTTT.

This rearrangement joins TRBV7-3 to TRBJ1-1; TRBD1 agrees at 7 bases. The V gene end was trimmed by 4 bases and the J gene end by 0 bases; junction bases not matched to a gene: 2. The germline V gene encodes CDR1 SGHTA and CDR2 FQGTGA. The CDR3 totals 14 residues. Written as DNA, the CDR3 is TGTGCCAGCAGCTCGACAGGGTTGAACACTGAAGCTTTCTTT. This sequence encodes CASSSTGLNTEAFF.

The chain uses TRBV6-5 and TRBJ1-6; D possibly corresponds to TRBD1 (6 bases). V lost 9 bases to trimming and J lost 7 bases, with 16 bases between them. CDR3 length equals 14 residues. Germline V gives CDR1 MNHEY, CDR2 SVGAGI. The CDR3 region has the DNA TGTGCCAGTAAAAGGCCAGGGGCAAATTCACCCCTCCACTTT. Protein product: CASKRPGANSPLHF.

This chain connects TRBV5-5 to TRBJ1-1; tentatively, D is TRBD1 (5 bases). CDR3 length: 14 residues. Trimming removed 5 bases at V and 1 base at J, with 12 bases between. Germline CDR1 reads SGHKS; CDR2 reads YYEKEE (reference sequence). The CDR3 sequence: CASSFREANTEAFF. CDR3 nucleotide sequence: TGTGCCAGCAGTTTCAGGGAGGCGAACACTGAAGCTTTCTTT.

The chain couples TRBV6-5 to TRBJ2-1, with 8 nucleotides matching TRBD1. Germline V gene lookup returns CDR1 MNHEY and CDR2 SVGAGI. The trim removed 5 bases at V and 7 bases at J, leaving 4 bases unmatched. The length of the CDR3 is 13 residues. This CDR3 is CASSRTGRNEQFF. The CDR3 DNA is TGTGCCAGCAGTCGGACAGGGAGGAATGAGCAGTTCTTC.

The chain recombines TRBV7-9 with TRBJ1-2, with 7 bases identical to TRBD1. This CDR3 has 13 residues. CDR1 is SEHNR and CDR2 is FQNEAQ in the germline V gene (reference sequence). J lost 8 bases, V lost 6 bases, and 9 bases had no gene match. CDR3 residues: CASRPTGSVGYTF. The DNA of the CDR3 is TGTGCCAGCAGACCGACAGGGTCGGTCGGCTACACCTTC.

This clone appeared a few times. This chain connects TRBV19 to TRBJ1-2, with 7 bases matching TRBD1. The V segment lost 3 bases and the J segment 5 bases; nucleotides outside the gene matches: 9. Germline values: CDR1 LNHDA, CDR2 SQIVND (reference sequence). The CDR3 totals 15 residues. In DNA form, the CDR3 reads TGTGCCAGTAGTATTCGCCCAGGGGGATGGTATGGCTACACCTTC. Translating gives CASSIRPGGWYGYTF.

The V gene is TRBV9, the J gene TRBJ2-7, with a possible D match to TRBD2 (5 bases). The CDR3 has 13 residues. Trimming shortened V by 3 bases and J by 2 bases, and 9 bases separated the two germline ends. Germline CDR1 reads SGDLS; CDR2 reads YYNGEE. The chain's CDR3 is CASSAGVAYEQYF. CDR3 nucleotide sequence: TGTGCCAGCAGCGCCGGGGTAGCCTACGAGCAGTACTTC.

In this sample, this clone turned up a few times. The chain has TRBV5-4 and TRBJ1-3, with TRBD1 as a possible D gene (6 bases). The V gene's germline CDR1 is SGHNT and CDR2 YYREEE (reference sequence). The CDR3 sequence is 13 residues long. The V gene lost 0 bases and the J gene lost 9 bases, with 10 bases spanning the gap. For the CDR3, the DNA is TGTGCCAGCAGCTTGGACAGGGCGCGCACCATATATTTT. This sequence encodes CASSLDRARTIYF.

CDR3 region: CASSATGERAEAFF. CDR3 sequence (DNA): TGCGCCAGCAGCGCGACAGGGGAAAGGGCTGAAGCTTTCTTT. V and J are TRBV5-1 and TRBJ1-1; 8 bases agree with TRBD1. CDR3 length equals 14 residues. Germline lookup yields CDR1 SGHRS and CDR2 YFSETQ. Losses at the gene ends were 4 bases for V and 6 bases for J; bases not matched to a gene: 8.

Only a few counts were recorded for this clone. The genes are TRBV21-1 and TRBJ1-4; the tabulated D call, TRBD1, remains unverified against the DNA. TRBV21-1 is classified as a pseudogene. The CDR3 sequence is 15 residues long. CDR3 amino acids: CASSPVGQGFEKLFF. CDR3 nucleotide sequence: TGTGCCAGCAGCCCGGTGGGCCAGGGGTTCGAAAAACTGTTTTTT.

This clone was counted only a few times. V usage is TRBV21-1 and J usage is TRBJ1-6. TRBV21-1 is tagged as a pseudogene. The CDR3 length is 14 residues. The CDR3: CASNKDFLRSPLHF. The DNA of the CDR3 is TGTGCCAGCAACAAGGACTTCTTGCGCTCACCCCTCCACTTT.

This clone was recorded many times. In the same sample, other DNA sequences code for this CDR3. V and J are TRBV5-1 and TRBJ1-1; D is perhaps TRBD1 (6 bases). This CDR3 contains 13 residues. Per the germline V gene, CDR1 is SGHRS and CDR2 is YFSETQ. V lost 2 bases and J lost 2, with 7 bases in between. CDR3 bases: TGCGCCAGCAGCTTACAGGGAAACACTGAAGCTTTCTTT. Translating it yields CASSLQGNTEAFF.

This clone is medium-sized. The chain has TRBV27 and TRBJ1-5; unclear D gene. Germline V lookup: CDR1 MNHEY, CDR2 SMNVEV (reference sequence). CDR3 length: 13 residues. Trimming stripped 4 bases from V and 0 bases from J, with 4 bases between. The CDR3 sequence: CASSSLSNQPQHF. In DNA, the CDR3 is TGTGCCAGCAGTTCCCTTAGCAATCAGCCCCAGCATTTT.

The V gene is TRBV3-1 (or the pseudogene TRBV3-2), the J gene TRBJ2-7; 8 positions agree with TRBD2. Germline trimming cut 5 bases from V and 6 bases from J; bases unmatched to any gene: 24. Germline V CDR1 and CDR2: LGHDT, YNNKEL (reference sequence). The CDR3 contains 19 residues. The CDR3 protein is CASSLECPASGLLPREQYF. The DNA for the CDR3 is TGTGCCAGCAGCTTGGAGTGCCCAGCTAGCGGGCTGCTGCCTCGCGAGCAGTACTTC.

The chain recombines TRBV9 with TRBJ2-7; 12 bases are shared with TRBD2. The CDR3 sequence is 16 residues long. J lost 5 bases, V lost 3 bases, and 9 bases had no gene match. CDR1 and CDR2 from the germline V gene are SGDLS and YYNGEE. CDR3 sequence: CASSARLAGVMDEQYF. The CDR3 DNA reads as TGTGCCAGCAGCGCAAGACTAGCGGGAGTAATGGACGAGCAGTACTTC.

CDR3 DNA sequence: TGTGCCAGCAGCTACCCCCCCGGGAGGGGTAATGAAAAACTGTTTTTT. Its translation: CASSYPPGRGNEKLFF. The rearrangement joins TRBV7-9 to TRBJ1-4, with D possibly TRBD1 on 5 matching bases. The V and J ends lost 4 bases and 4 bases respectively, with 16 bases between them. The CDR3 spans 16 residues. The germline V gene encodes CDR1 SEHNR and CDR2 FQNEAQ (reference sequence).

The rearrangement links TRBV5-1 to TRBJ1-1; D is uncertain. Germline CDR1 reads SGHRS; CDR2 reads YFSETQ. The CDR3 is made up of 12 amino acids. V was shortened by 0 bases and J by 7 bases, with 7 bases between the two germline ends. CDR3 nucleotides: TGCGCCAGCAGCTTGGCCAACGGTGAAGCTTTCTTT. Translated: CASSLANGEAFF.